This entry lists 25 T cell receptor beta chains sequenced from one sample in a study of blood T cells in healthy people across ages. Next came a second PCR, run for roughly 7 to 12 cycles, which used a sample-barcoded 5' primer along with a J-beta primer mix. TCRdb ran MiXCR on the 5' RACE reads and lists one entry per CDR3 protein. The data show fewer than 2,000,000 distinct CDR3 sequences, with about 39% seen just once and around 23% held by the top ten. The sample consisted of blood. These receptor sequences come from a human donor in good health.

Details on this clonotype: A single base separates this from a much larger clone, so it may be a read error. The CDR3 sequence: CSVEGRTSGEAITQYF. CDR3 nucleotide sequence: TGCAGCGTTGAAGGCAGGACTAGCGGGGAGGCTATAACCCAGTACTTC. V usage is TRBV29-1 and J usage is TRBJ2-7; TRBD2 matches at 12 bases. Losses at the gene ends were 1 base for V and 10 bases for J; bases not matched to a gene: 14. Germline values: CDR1 SQVTM, CDR2 ANQGSEA. The CDR3 runs 16 residues.

This clonotype was detected only a few times. This rearrangement joins TRBV7-3 to TRBJ1-1; D is ambiguous. The CDR3 loop spans 15 amino acids. Germline V gene lookup returns CDR1 SGHTA and CDR2 FQGTGA. Trimming removed 2 bases at V and 4 bases at J, with 14 bases between. The CDR3 loop reads CASSLWGAEATEAFF. CDR3 sequence (DNA): TGTGCCAGCAGCTTATGGGGAGCAGAGGCCACTGAAGCTTTCTTT.

The chain uses TRBV6-2 or TRBV6-3 and TRBJ1-4; 8 bases line up with TRBD1. Losses at the gene ends were 0 bases for V and 5 bases for J; bases not matched to a gene: 11. The CDR3 consists of 18 residues. Germline lookup yields CDR1 MNHEY and CDR2 SVGEGT. CDR3 amino acids: CASSYSYRDRPYNEKLFF. Written as DNA, the CDR3 is TGTGCCAGCAGTTACTCCTACCGGGACAGGCCCTACAATGAAAAACTGTTTTTT.

The CDR3 is CASSLLQAAITDTQYF. DNA of the CDR3: TGTGCCAGCAGTCTCCTGCAGGCAGCTATCACAGATACGCAGTATTTT. The chain combines TRBV6-2 or TRBV6-3 with TRBJ2-3, with unresolved D. This CDR3 has 16 amino acids. The germline CDR1 and CDR2 sequences are MNHEY and SVGEGT. V was trimmed by 5 bases and J by 2 bases, leaving 17 bases between them.

The rearrangement joins TRBV20-1 to TRBJ1-1, with TRBD1 identical over 8 bases. The CDR3 totals 13 residues. The V segment lost 2 bases and the J segment 5 bases; nucleotides outside the gene matches: 4. CDR1 and CDR2 (germline): DFQATT, SNEGSKA (reference sequence). The CDR3 loop is CSARTDRGTEAFF. DNA of the CDR3: TGCAGTGCTAGAACCGACAGGGGAACTGAAGCTTTCTTT.

In its sample, this clonotype was seen a few times. The chain recombines TRBV9 with TRBJ2-2; perhaps TRBD2 as D (5 bases). This CDR3 contains 14 residues. CDR1 is SGDLS and CDR2 is YYNGEE in the germline V gene. With 0 bases removed from V and 6 bases from J, the gap between germline ends came to 9 bases. CDR3 bases: TGTGCCAGCAGCGTAGGAGAGGGAGCCGGGGAGCTGTTTTTT. Encoded protein: CASSVGEGAGELFF.

The chain recombines TRBV5-1 with TRBJ2-5, with D maybe TRBD1 (6 bases). The CDR3 covers 12 residues. Germline V lookup: CDR1 SGHRS, CDR2 YFSETQ. V was trimmed by 3 bases and J by 11 bases, leaving 14 bases between them. In DNA, the CDR3 is TGCGCCAGCAGCTCGGACAGTTCAGGGCAGTACTTC. Its translation is CASSSDSSGQYF.

The sample holds a few counts of this clonotype. This chain connects TRBV10-3 to TRBJ2-1, with 11 bases identical to TRBD2. The trim removed 5 bases at V and 7 bases at J, leaving 7 bases unmatched. The CDR3 runs to 15 residues. The germline V gene has CDR1 ENHRY and CDR2 SYGVKD. CDR3 protein: CAISLLAGAGNEQFF. The CDR3 DNA is TGTGCCATCAGTCTACTAGCGGGGGCCGGAAATGAGCAGTTCTTC.

J is TRBJ1-2 and V is TRBV6-5; D call uncertain. V dropped 1 base and J dropped 8 bases, with 11 bases sitting between them. The CDR3 is made up of 13 amino acids. Germline CDR1 is MNHEY and CDR2 is SVGAGI. The CDR3 bases are TGTGCCAGCAGTTACTTCGGGGTAGACGGCTACACCTTC. This sequence encodes CASSYFGVDGYTF.

This clonotype was observed at least ten times. The J gene is TRBJ2-7, the V gene TRBV7-9; the D gene is possibly TRBD1 (6 bases). The length of the CDR3 is 13 residues. Germline values: CDR1 SEHNR, CDR2 FQNEAQ (reference sequence). The V end lost 9 bases, the J end lost 1 base, and 13 bases lay between the germline ends. The CDR3 is CASPSQGSYEQYF. The CDR3 DNA reads as TGTGCCAGTCCTTCACAGGGTTCCTACGAGCAGTACTTC.

The table lists this clonotype with a few counts. V gene TRBV28 combines with J gene TRBJ2-7; 7 bases are a match to TRBD1. V lost 7 bases to trimming and J lost 1 base; unmatched junction nucleotides: 10. Germline values: CDR1 MDHEN, CDR2 SYDVKM. This CDR3 has 15 residues. DNA for the CDR3: TGTGCCAGCACCGAACGGACAGGCCTTTCCTACGAGCAGTACTTC. Protein product: CASTERTGLSYEQYF.

The gene calls are TRBV11-3 and TRBJ1-2, with D unresolved. The CDR3 spans 16 residues. The germline V gene encodes CDR1 SGHNT and CDR2 YENEEA. V was shortened by 0 bases and J by 5 bases, with 16 bases between the two germline ends. The CDR3 here is CASSLEADGRDYGYTF. The CDR3 nucleotides are TGTGCCAGCAGCTTAGAGGCTGACGGAAGAGATTATGGCTACACCTTC.

The V call is TRBV28, the J call TRBJ1-3; D ambiguous. Trimming took off 6 bases at V and 0 bases at J, with 21 bases between the two ends. The CDR3 has 18 amino acids. Germline V gene sequence: CDR1 MDHEN, CDR2 SYDVKM. The CDR3 is CASSYDVVRVTSGNTIYF. The CDR3 coding sequence is TGTGCCAGCAGCTATGATGTTGTACGGGTCACCTCTGGAAACACCATATATTTT.

V and J are TRBV4-2 and TRBJ2-5; D remains ambiguous. The J call may be wrong; the DNA end is better matched by TRBJ2-7. The length of the CDR3 is 14 residues. The germline gives CDR1 LGHNA, CDR2 YNFKEQ. CDR3 nucleotide sequence: TGTGCCAGCAGCCAAGTCGGACCATCCTACGAGCAGTACTTC. It translates to CASSQVGPSYEQYF.

This clonotype was observed a few times. The gene calls are TRBV24-1 and TRBJ2-1; TRBD2 matches at 10 bases. Per germline, CDR1 KGHDR and CDR2 SFDVKD. The CDR3 has 16 residues. V was pared by 0 bases and J by 4 bases, with 2 bases of the junction left unmatched. The CDR3: CATSDLLAGGYNEQFF. CDR3 in DNA: TGTGCCACCAGTGATTTGTTAGCGGGGGGATACAATGAGCAGTTCTTC.

On this clonotype itself: One junction end disagrees with the germline gene, perhaps due to a read error. The chain recombines TRBV12-3 or TRBV12-4 with TRBJ1-2, with D unresolved. This CDR3 is 13 amino acids long. This CDR3 reads CASSFWGADGCTF. The CDR3 nucleotides read TGTGCCAGCAGTTTCTGGGGAGCTGATGGCTGCACCTTC.

The table lists this clonotype with a few counts. J is TRBJ2-7 and V is TRBV5-5; 10 nucleotides match TRBD1. Germline V gene lookup returns CDR1 SGHKS and CDR2 YYEKEE (reference sequence). The CDR3 extends over 15 amino acids. The junction had 7 bases not matched to a gene; V was cut back by 2 bases and J by 5 bases. The CDR3 here is CASSLVDRGIDEQYF. In DNA form, the CDR3 reads TGTGCCAGCAGCTTAGTGGACAGGGGGATCGACGAGCAGTACTTC.

The rearrangement links TRBV7-9 to TRBJ1-6; possibly TRBD1 for D (5 bases). There are 17 residues in the CDR3. Per germline, CDR1 SEHNR and CDR2 FQNEAQ (reference sequence). V was shortened by 3 bases and J by 7 bases, with 19 bases between the two germline ends. In nucleotides, the CDR3 is TGTGCCAGCAGCTTTCCTTCGCAGGGAAGTTCCAATTCACCCCTCCACTTT. This codes for CASSFPSQGSSNSPLHF.

The chain uses TRBV4-3 and TRBJ2-3; D possibly corresponds to TRBD2 (6 bases). V dropped 0 bases and J dropped 4 bases, with 14 bases sitting between them. The CDR3 is made up of 16 amino acids. Per germline, CDR1 LGHNA and CDR2 YSLEER. CDR3 region: CASSQDLTSEADTQYF. In nucleotides, the CDR3 is TGCGCCAGCAGCCAAGACTTGACTAGTGAGGCAGATACGCAGTATTTT.

The table lists this clonotype with a few counts. The chain employs TRBV4-3 and TRBJ1-4; D gene ambiguous. Germline V CDR1 and CDR2: LGHNA, YSLEER. The CDR3 sequence is 16 residues long. The V end lost 1 base, the J end lost 8 bases, and 17 bases lay between the germline ends. The CDR3 bases are TGCGCCAGCAGCCAAGGAGAGTCAGAACTCAGAGAAAAACTGTTTTTT. It specifies CASSQGESELREKLFF.

This clonotype was detected a few times. J is TRBJ1-2 and V is TRBV29-1; the match to TRBD1 covers 7 bases. This CDR3 has 13 residues. V gave up 6 bases and J gave up 8 bases; unmatched junction bases: 12. Germline V CDR1 and CDR2: SQVTM, ANQGSEA. Written as DNA, the CDR3 is TGCAGCGTGGGACAGAAAAATCACTGGGGCTACACCTTC. Protein: CSVGQKNHWGYTF. The full variable domain, rest sourced from reference TRBV29-1 and TRBJ1-2, is SAVISQKPSRDICQRGTSLTIQCQVDSQVTMMFWYRQQPGQSLTLIATANQGSEATYESGFVIDKFPISRPNLTFSTLTVSNMSPEDSSIYLCSVGQKNHWGYTFGSGTRLTVV.

This chain joins TRBV7-2 and TRBJ1-2; 7 nucleotides match TRBD1. V trimming: 1 base; J trimming: 2 bases; junction bases outside the gene matches: 4. This CDR3 has 15 residues. Germline V gene data show CDR1 as SGHTA and CDR2 as FQGNSA. CDR3 sequence reads: CASSLVGGVNYGYTF. Written as DNA, the CDR3 is TGTGCCAGCAGCTTAGTAGGGGGCGTAAACTATGGCTACACCTTC.

About this clonotype itself: A read error is possible here, since a much larger clone lies one base away. The chain employs TRBV12-3 or TRBV12-4 and TRBJ2-7; 8 nucleotides line up with TRBD2. V gave up 4 bases and J gave up 0 bases; unmatched junction bases: 11. The length of the CDR3 is 17 residues. In DNA form, the CDR3 reads TGTGCCAGCAGTTCCGGGGGGGACGTTCGTAGCTCCTACGAGCAGTACTTC. Residues: CASSSGGDVRSSYEQYF.

The gene calls are TRBV30 and TRBJ2-4, with D possibly matching TRBD2 (6 bases). The end of the DNA fits TRBJ2-7 better, so the J call may be wrong. CDR3 length: 12 residues. The V gene's germline CDR1 is GTSNPN and CDR2 SVGIG (reference sequence). This CDR3 reads CAWSPLGGEQYF. The CDR3 region has the DNA TGTGCCTGGAGCCCTTTGGGGGGCGAGCAGTACTTC.

V is TRBV5-1 and J is TRBJ1-5; 8 bases are a match to TRBD1. The CDR3 runs 15 residues. V lost 4 bases, J lost 7 bases, and 10 bases stayed unmatched. Germline CDR1 reads SGHRS; CDR2 reads YFSETQ. The CDR3 bases are TGCGCCAGCAGCGACGGGACAGGCGTTGGGCAGCCCCAGCATTTT. This encodes CASSDGTGVGQPQHF. The variable domain in full, completed from reference TRBV5-1 and TRBJ1-5, reads KAGVTQTPRYLIKTRGQQVTLSCSPISGHRSVSWYQQTPGQGLQFLFEYFSETQRNKGNFPGRFSGRQFSNSRSEMNVSTLELGDSALYLCASSDGTGVGQPQHFGDGTRLSIL.